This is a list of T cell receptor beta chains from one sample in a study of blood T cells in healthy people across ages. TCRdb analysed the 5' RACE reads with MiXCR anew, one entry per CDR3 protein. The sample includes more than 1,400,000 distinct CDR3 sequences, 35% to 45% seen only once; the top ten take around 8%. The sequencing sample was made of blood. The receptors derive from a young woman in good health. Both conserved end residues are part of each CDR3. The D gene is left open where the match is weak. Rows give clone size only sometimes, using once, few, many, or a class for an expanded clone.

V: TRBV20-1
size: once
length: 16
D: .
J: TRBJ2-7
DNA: TGCAGTGCTAGGCGGGTCCTGACTACCCAGTCCTACGAGCAGTACTTC
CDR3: CSARRVLTTQSYEQYF

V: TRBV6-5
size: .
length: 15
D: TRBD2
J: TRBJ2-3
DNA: TGTGCCAGCAGACCGACTAGCGGGGGCAGTGGTACGCAGTATTTT
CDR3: CASRPTSGGSGTQYF

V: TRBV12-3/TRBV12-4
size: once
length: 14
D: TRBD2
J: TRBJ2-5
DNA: TGTGCCAGCAGTCGACAAGCGGGAGGAGAGACCCAGTACTTC
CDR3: CASSRQAGGETQYF

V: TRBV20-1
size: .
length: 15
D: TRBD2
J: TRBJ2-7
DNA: TGCAGTGCCCTAAAAACTAGCGGGGGCTCCTACGAGCAGTACTTC
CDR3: CSALKTSGGSYEQYF

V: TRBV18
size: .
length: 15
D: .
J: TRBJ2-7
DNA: TGTGCCAGCTCACTCGCTAGGGAACGGCGCTACGAGCAGTACTTC
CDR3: CASSLARERRYEQYF

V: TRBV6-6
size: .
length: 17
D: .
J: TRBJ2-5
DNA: TGTGCCAGCAGGCATTACAGCCGGGGAGGCACCTTTGATGAGCAGTACTTC
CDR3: CASRHYSRGGTFDEQYF

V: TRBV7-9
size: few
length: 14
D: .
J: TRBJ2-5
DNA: TGTGCCGTTCCCGTCAGCGGAACCAAAGAGACCCAGTACTTC
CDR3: CAVPVSGTKETQYF

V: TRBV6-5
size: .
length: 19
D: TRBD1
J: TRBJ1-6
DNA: TGTGCCAGCAGTTACTCGAGAGGTGGGGACAGCTCCTATAATTCACCCCTCCACTTT
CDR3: CASSYSRGGDSSYNSPLHF

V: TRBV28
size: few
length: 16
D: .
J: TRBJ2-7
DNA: TGTGCCAGCAGATCTCGGACTACCGGGGCCTACAATGAGCAGTACTTC
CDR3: CASRSRTTGAYNEQYF

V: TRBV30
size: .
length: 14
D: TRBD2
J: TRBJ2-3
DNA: TGTGCCTGGGGTCGACTAGCGGGTCTAGATACGCAGTATTTT
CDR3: CAWGRLAGLDTQYF

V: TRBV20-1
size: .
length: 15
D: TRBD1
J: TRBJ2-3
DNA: TGCAGTGCTAGCTACTTCGACAGGGGGTCAGATACGCAGTATTTT
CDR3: CSASYFDRGSDTQYF

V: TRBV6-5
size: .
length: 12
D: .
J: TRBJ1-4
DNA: TGTGCCAGCAGCTTTATTTCTGAAAAACTGTTTTTT
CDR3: CASSFISEKLFF

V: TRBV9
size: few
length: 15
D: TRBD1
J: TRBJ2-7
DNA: TGTGCCAGCAGCGAGAGGGGACAGGGGGCCTACGAGCAGTACTTC
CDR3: CASSERGQGAYEQYF

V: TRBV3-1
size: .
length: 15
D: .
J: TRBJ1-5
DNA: TGTGCCAGCAGCGGGGGTGGGGGCGGCAATCAGCCCCAGCATTTT
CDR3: CASSGGGGGNQPQHF

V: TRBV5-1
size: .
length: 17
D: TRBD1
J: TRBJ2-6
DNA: TGCGCCAGCAGCGGCGGCAGGGGGTCCTCTGGGGCCAACGTCCTGACTTTC
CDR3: CASSGGRGSSGANVLTF

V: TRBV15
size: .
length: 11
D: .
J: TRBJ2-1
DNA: TGTGCCACCGGAGCCTACAATGAGCAGTTCTTC
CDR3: CATGAYNEQFF

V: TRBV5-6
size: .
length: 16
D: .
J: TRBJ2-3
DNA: TGTGCCAGCAGCTGGGCTGGACAGCTTCTCACAGATACGCAGTATTTT
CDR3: CASSWAGQLLTDTQYF

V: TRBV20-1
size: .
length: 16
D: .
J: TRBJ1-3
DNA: TGCAGTGCTAGAGAAGGCGGGACACTCTCTGGAAACACCATATATTTT
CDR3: CSAREGGTLSGNTIYF

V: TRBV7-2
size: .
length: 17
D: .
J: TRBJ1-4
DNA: TGTGCCAGCAGCAAGGGGGAGGGGAGGCCAGCAGGTGAAAAACTGTTTTTT
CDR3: CASSKGEGRPAGEKLFF

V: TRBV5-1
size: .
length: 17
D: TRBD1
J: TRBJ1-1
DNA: TGCACCAGCAGCCCCGACAGGGGCCTGAGTGGGAACACTGAAGCTTTCTTT
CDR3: CTSSPDRGLSGNTEAFF

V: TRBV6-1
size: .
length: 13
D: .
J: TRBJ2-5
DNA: TGTGCCAGCAGTGAGATCCTTCAAGAGACCCAGTACTTC
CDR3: CASSEILQETQYF

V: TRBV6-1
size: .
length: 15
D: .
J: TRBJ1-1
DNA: TGTGCCAGCAGCGATGTGGGGGGCGGGGGGACTGAAGCTTTCTTT
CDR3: CASSDVGGGGTEAFF

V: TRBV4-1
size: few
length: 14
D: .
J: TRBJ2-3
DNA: TGCGCCAGCAGCCCTCCTGGTATAGGGGATACGCAGTATTTT
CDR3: CASSPPGIGDTQYF

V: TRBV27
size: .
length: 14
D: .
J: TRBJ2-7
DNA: TGTGCCAGCAGGCCTGGGACGGTCTCCTACGAGCAGTACTTC
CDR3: CASRPGTVSYEQYF

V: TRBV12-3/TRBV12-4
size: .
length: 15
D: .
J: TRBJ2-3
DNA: TGTGCCAGCAGTTTAGGTGGCGCGGCCACAGATACGCAGTATTTT
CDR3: CASSLGGAATDTQYF

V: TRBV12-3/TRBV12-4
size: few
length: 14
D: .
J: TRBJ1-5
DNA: TGTGCCAGCAGTTTAGGCTGGGAGGATCAGCCCCAGCATTTT
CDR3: CASSLGWEDQPQHF

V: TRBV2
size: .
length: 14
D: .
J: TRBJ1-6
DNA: TGTGCCAGCACCTACGCGTGGAAGAGTTCACCCCTCCACTTT
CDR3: CASTYAWKSSPLHF

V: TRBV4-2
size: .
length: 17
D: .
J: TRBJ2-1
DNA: TGTGCCAGCAGCCAAGATTACCAGGGCTCTTCCTACAATGAGCAGTTCTTC
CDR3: CASSQDYQGSSYNEQFF